The 7 T cell receptor beta chains in this list originate from one sample, sequenced in a study of blood T cell repertoires in COVID-19. Here immunoSEQ multiplex PCR was the method, and the copy in TCRdb shows in-frame clones only, minus some. Among 120,000 to 150,000 clones listed, about four fifths were seen once. Sequenced input: peripheral blood. These receptors originate from a man aged 30-40 years with COVID-19, enrolled during active disease.

This chain links TRBV19 with TRBJ2-1; TRBD2 agrees at 8 bases. The V segment lost 2 bases and the J segment 9 bases; nucleotides outside the gene matches: 12. The germline gives CDR1 LNHDA, CDR2 SQIVND (reference sequence). The CDR3 covers 16 residues. The CDR3 here is CASSISHLAGLGEQFF. CDR3 nucleotide sequence: TGTGCCAGTAGTATAAGTCACCTAGCGGGCTTGGGTGAGCAGTTCTTC.

This clone was counted between two and nine times. The J gene is TRBJ2-2, the V gene TRBV4-1; D is perhaps TRBD2 (6 bases). Trimming left V 1 base short and J 5 bases short, with 11 bases between. CDR1 and CDR2 (germline): MGHRA, YSYEKL. The CDR3 runs to 15 residues. The CDR3 protein is CASSQGRAGTGELFF. In DNA, the CDR3 is TGCGCCAGCAGCCAAGGTAGAGCGGGTACCGGGGAGCTGTTTTTT.

The chain is built from TRBV6-1 and TRBJ2-3; D is ambiguous. The CDR3 length is 16 residues. The V end lost 0 bases, the J end lost 4 bases, and 14 bases lay between the germline ends. In germline, CDR1 is MNHNS, CDR2 SASEGT. CDR3 protein: CASSEALRQVSDTQYF. The CDR3 DNA is TGTGCCAGCAGTGAAGCGCTTCGTCAGGTTTCAGATACGCAGTATTTT.

This chain connects TRBV28 to TRBJ1-1, with D hard to call. V was trimmed by 6 bases and J by 11 bases, leaving 19 bases between them. The CDR3 runs to 13 residues. Germline CDR1 and CDR2: MDHEN and SYDVKM. The CDR3 region is CASSRQTPRVAFF. DNA of the CDR3: TGTGCCAGCAGCCGCCAAACTCCTCGGGTGGCTTTCTTT.

The chain recombines TRBV24-1 with TRBJ1-1; weak D call: TRBD1 (6 bases). The CDR3 is 15 amino acids. Germline CDR1 reads KGHDR; CDR2 reads SFDVKD. The ends were cut back, 2 bases at V and 5 bases at J, with 14 bases in the middle. CDR3 sequence (DNA): TGTGCCACCAGTGATTCCGAAACAGGGAAGACTGAAGCTTTCTTT. It specifies CATSDSETGKTEAFF.

This rearrangement joins TRBV4-2 to TRBJ2-3, with 15 bases aligning to TRBD2. Unmatched junction bases numbered 3, after V lost 5 bases and J lost 6 bases. CDR3 size: 15 residues. The V gene's germline CDR1 is LGHNA and CDR2 YNFKEQ. The CDR3 loop reads CASSSGTSGRDTQYF. As DNA, the CDR3 is TGTGCCAGCAGCTCCGGGACTAGCGGGAGGGATACGCAGTATTTT.

The genes are TRBV5-6 and TRBJ2-3; D unclear. The CDR3 spans 15 residues. Germline V gene data show CDR1 as SGHDT and CDR2 as YYEEEE. V was pared by 6 bases and J by 0 bases, with 14 bases between. The CDR3, as DNA: TGTGCCAGCACCAACAAGGCGGAGAGCACAGATACGCAGTATTTT. Protein sequence: CASTNKAESTDTQYF.